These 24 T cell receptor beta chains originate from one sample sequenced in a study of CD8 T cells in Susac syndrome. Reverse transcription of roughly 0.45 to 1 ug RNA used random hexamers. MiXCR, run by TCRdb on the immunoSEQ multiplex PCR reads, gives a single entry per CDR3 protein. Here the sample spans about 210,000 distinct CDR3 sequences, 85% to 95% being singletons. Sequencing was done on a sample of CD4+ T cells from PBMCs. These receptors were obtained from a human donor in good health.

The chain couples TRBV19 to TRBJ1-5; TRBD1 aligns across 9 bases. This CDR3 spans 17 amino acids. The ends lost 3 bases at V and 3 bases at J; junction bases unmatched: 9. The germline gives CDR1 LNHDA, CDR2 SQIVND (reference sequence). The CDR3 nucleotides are TGTGCCAGTAGTATGAGTCGGGGACAGGGTATCAATCAGCCCCAGCATTTT. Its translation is CASSMSRGQGINQPQHF.

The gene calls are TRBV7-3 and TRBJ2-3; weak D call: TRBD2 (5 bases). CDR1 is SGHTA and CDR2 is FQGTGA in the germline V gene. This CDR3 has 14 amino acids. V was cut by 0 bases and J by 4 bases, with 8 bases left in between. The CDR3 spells CASSLTTGADTQYF. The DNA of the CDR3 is TGTGCCAGCAGCTTAACCACCGGGGCAGATACGCAGTATTTT.

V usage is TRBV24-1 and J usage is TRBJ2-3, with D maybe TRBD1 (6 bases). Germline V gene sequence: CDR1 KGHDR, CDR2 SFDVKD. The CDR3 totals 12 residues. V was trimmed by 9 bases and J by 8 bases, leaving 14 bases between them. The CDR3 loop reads CATQGRTATQYF. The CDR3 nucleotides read TGTGCCACCCAGGGGAGAACTGCTACGCAGTATTTT.

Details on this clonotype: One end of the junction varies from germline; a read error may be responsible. CDR3 residues: CASSLPPYDEQFF. For the CDR3, the DNA is TGTGCCAGCAGTTTACCACCCTACGATGAGCAGTTCTTC. The chain has TRBV27 and TRBJ2-1; D unresolved. Germline CDR1 is MNHEY and CDR2 is SMNVEV (reference sequence). The CDR3 is made up of 13 amino acids.

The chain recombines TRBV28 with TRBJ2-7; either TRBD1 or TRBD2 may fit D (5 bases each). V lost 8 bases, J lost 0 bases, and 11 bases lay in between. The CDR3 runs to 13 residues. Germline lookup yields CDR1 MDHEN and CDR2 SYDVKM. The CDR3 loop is CASAGTNSYEQYV. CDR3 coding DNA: TGTGCCAGCGCCGGGACCAACTCCTACGAGCAGTACGTC.

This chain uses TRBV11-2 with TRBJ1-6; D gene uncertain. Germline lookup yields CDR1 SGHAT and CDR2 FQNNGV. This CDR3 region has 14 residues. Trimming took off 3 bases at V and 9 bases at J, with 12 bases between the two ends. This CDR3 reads CASSLSSTSSPLHF. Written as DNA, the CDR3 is TGTGCCAGCAGCTTGAGCAGTACCTCTTCACCCCTCCACTTT.

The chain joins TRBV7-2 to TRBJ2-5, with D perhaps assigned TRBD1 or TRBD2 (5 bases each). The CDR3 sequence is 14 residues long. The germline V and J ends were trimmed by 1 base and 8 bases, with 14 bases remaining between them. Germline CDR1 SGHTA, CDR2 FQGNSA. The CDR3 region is CASSLDGGQGTQYF. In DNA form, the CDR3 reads TGTGCCAGCAGCTTAGATGGGGGTCAGGGAACCCAGTACTTC. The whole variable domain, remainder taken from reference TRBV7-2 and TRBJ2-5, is GAGVSQSPSNKVTEKGKDVELRCDPISGHTALYWYRQSLGQGLEFLIYFQGNSAPDKSGLPSDRFSAERTGGSVSTLTIQRTQQEDSAVYLCASSLDGGQGTQYFGPGTRLLVL.

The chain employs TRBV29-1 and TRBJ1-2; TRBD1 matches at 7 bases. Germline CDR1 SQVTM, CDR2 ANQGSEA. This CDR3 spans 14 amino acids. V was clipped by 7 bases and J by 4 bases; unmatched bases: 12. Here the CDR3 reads CSALRAQGGYGYTF. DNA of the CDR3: TGCAGCGCCCTAAGAGCCCAGGGGGGCTATGGCTACACCTTC.

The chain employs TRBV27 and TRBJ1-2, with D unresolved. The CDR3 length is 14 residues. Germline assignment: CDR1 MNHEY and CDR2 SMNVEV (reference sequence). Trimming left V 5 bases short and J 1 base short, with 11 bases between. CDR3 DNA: TGTGCCAGCAGTCTAGGACGGGGTAACTATGGCTACACCTTC. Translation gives CASSLGRGNYGYTF.

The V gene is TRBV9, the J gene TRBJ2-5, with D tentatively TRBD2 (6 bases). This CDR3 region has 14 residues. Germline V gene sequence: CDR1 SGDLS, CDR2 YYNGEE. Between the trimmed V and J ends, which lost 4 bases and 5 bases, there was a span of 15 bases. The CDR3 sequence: CASSPRRAGETQYF. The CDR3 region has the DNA TGTGCCAGCAGCCCTCGGAGGGCCGGCGAGACCCAGTACTTC. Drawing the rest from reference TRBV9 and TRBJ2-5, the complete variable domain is DSGVTQTPKHLITATGQRVTLRCSPRSGDLSVYWYQQSLDQGLQFLIQYYNGEERAKGNILERFSAQQFPDLHSELNLSSLELGDSALYFCASSPRRAGETQYFGPGTRLLVL.

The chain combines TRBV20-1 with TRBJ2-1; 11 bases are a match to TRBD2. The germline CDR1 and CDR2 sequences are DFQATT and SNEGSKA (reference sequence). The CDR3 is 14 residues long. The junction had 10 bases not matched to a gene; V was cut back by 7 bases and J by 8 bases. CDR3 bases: TGCAGTGGGCGGCTAGCGGGGGGTAAGGATGAGCAGTTCTTC. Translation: CSGRLAGGKDEQFF.

The DNA for the CDR3 is TGTGCCAGCAGTTTAGACAGGGGGACGAGCTCCTACGAGCAGTACGTC. This encodes CASSLDRGTSSYEQYV. This sequence joins TRBV6-6 and TRBJ2-7; TRBD1 matches at 9 bases. The germline V gene encodes CDR1 MNHNY and CDR2 SVGAGI (reference sequence). V lost 4 bases to trimming and J lost 0 bases; unmatched junction nucleotides: 7. This CDR3 spans 16 amino acids.

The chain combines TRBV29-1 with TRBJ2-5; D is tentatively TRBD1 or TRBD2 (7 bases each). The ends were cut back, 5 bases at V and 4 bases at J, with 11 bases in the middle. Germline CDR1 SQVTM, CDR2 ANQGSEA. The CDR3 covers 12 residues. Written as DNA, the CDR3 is TGCAGCGTTCCCAGGGGGGGAGAGACCCAGTACTTC. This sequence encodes CSVPRGGETQYF.

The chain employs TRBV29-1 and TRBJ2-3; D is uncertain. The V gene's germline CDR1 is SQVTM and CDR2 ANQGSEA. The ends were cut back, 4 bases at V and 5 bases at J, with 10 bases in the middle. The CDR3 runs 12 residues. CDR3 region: CSVGKAGDTQYF. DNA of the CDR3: TGCAGCGTTGGAAAAGCCGGAGATACGCAGTATTTT.

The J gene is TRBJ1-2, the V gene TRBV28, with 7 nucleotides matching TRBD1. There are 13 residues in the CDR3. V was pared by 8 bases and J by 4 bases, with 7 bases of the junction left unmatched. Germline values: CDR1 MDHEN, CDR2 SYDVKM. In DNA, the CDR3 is TGTGCCAGCCACCGCCGGGACAGCTATGGCTACACCTTC. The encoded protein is CASHRRDSYGYTF.

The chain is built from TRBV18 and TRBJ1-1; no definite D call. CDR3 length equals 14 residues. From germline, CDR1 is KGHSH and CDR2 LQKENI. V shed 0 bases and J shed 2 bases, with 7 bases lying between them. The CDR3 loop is CASSPPTENTEAFF. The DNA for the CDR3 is TGTGCCAGCTCACCACCGACGGAAAACACTGAAGCTTTCTTT.

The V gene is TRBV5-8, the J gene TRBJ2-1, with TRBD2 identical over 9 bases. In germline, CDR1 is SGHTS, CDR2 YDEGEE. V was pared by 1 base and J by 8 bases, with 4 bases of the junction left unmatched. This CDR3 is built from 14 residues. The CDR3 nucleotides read TGTGCCAGCAGCTTGCTGCGGGGGGGAGATGAGCAGTTCTTC. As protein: CASSLLRGGDEQFF.

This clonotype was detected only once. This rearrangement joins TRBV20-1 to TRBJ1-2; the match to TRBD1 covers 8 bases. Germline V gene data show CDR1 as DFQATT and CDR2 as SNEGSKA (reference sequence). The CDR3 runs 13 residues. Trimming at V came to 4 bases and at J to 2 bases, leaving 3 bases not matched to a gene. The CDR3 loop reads CSANTGGNYGYTF. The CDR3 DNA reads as TGCAGTGCTAACACAGGGGGGAACTATGGCTACACCTTC.

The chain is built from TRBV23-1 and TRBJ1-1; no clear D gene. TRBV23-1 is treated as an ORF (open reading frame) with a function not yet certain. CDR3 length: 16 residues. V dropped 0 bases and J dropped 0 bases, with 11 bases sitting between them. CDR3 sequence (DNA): TGCGCCAGCAGTCAATCTCCTGACGGTTTGAACACTGAAGCTTTCTTT. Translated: CASSQSPDGLNTEAFF.

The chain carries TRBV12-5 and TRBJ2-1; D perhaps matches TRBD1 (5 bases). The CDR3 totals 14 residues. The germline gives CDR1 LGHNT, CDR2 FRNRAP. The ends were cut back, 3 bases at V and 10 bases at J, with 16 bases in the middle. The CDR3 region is CASGFFSQGIEQFF. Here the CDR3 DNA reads TGTGCTAGTGGTTTTTTTAGCCAGGGCATCGAGCAGTTCTTC.

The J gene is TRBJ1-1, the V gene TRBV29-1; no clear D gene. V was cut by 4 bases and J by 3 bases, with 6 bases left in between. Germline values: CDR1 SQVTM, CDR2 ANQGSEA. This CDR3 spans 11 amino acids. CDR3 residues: CSVAWDTEAFF. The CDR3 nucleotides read TGCAGCGTTGCCTGGGACACTGAAGCTTTCTTT.

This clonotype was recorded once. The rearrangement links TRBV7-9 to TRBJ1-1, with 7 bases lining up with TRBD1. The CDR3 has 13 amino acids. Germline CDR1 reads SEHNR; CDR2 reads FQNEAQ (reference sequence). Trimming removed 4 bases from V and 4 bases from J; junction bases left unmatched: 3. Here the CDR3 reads CASSWYRGTEAFF. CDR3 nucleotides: TGTGCCAGCAGCTGGTACAGGGGCACTGAAGCTTTCTTT.

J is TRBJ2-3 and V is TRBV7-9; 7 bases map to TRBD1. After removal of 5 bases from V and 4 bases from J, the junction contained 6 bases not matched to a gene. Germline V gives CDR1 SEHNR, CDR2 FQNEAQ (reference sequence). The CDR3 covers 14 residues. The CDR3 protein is CASSPHQGADTQYF. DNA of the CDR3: TGTGCCAGCAGCCCGCACCAGGGGGCAGATACGCAGTATTTT.

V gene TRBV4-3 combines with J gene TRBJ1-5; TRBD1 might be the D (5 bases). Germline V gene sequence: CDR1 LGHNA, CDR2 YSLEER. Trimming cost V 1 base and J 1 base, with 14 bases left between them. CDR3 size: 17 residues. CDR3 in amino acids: CASSQVYEGLSNQPQHF. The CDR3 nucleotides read TGCGCCAGCAGCCAAGTTTACGAGGGGCTCAGCAATCAGCCCCAGCATTTT.